This T cell receptor (beta chain) was identified during a study of T cells after posttransplantation cyclophosphamide. Broader study findings: Later post-transplant blood repertoires were often dominated by donor CD8+ memory clones. Recipient CMV seropositivity and CMV reactivation strongly tracked TRB clonality. Tissue-infiltrating T cells from skin or gut overlapped little with blood T cells.

As regards this clone: Its antigen is unknown.

This CDR3 spans 17 amino acids. Germline V gene data show CDR1 as MDHEN and CDR2 as SYDVKM. Trimming shortened V by 4 bases and J by 4 bases, and 17 bases separated the two germline ends. Some clones are missing from TCRdb's copy, which holds only in-frame ones; the method was immunoSEQ multiplex PCR. Of 7,500 to 9,500 clones detected, nearly 90% appear once; the ten largest clones hold roughly 1.6%. This related bone marrow graft donor gave peripheral blood on the day of marrow donation. This TCR was sampled from a woman aged 55-69 years in good health, CMV-negative, and a related stem cell transplant donor. The chain uses TRBV28 and TRBJ2-6; the D gene is possibly TRBD2 (7 bases). The sequenced material came from memory CD4+ T cells sorted from PBMCs. CDR3 bases: TGTGCCAGCAGTTCGTTTTGGGGGGGCTTAGGGGCCAACGTCCTGACTTTC. Translating it yields CASSSFWGGLGANVLTF. The full variable domain, rest sourced from reference TRBV28 and TRBJ2-6, is DVKVTQSSRYLVKRTGEKVFLECVQDMDHENMFWYRQDPGLGLRLIYFSYDVKMKEKGDIPEGYSVSREKKERFSLILESASTNQTSMYLCASSSFWGGLGANVLTFGAGSRLTVL.